Below are 4 T cell receptor beta chains sequenced from a single sample in a study of T cells in Graves' hyperthyroidism and ophthalmopathy. Amplification targeted TCR beta CDR3 regions from RNA transcripts. The HTBI primer set served for first-round RT-PCR of the TCR CDR3. TCRdb re-analysed the multiplex PCR reads in MiXCR, keeping a single row per CDR3 protein. Here the sample spans about 400,000 distinct CDR3 sequences, more than 20% being singletons. Sequenced input: blood. Receptor source: a man in his forties or fifties with Graves' hyperthyroidism.

J is TRBJ2-7 and V is TRBV5-6, with a possible D match to TRBD1 (6 bases). V dropped 4 bases and J dropped 0 bases, with 20 bases sitting between them. The germline V gene has CDR1 SGHDT and CDR2 YYEEEE. The CDR3 is made up of 17 amino acids. The CDR3 nucleotides read TGTGCCAGCAGCGGCGCCAGGGGTTCCTCCCTCTCCTACGAGCAGTACTTC. Amino acids: CASSGARGSSLSYEQYF.

Points on this clonotype: A much larger clonotype is one base distant, so this may be a read error. CDR3 coding DNA: TGCGCCAGCAGTCTAACAGGGGTAACTGCAGCTTTCTTT. It codes for CASSLTGVTAAFF. The rearrangement links TRBV4-1 to TRBJ1-1, with TRBD1 matching 7 bases. CDR1 MGHRA and CDR2 YSYEKL come from the germline V gene. This CDR3 has 13 amino acids.

This clonotype was detected ten times or more. The chain recombines TRBV7-6 with TRBJ2-7, with a tentative D call TRBD2 (5 bases). This CDR3 has 15 residues. The V end lost 5 bases, the J end lost 4 bases, and 18 bases lay between the germline ends. CDR1 is SGHVS, CDR2 FNYEAQ, per germline. The DNA of the CDR3 is TGTGCCAGCAGCGCGTTAACTAGGTCACCGTACGAGCAGTACTTC. Translation: CASSALTRSPYEQYF.

Many counts were recorded for this clonotype. This sequence joins TRBV28 and TRBJ1-1, with a tentative D call TRBD1 (6 bases). Per germline, CDR1 MDHEN and CDR2 SYDVKM. The V end lost 5 bases, the J end lost 5 bases, and 18 bases lay between the germline ends. The CDR3 loop spans 15 amino acids. The CDR3 DNA follows: TGTGCCAGCAGTAGCCCCCGGGGGGCCTCGACTGAAGCTTTCTTT. Translated: CASSSPRGASTEAFF.